This TCR beta chain was captured by sequencing in a study of CD8+CD57+ T cells in acquired aplastic anemia (dated by TCRdb to the late 2010s). For the wider study: Extracted DNA from sorted CD4+ and CD8+ cells averaged around 3.2 ug, ranging from roughly 0.17 to 27.4 ug. CD8+CD57+ expansion was defined as frequency above the mean frequency observed in healthy subjects. Study-level results and caveats: No significant difference in CD8+ Simpson's diversity was found between patients and healthy controls (P=0.060). Around 30 CD8+ CDR3 sequences were found to be shared between patients and controls, but these sequences appeared to be highly expressed in patients and within the immunodominant clones of the patients.

Profiling of TCR beta VDJ combinations and CDR3 sequences used genomic DNA as the template. An Illumina HiSeq 2000 was the platform used for TCR repertoire sequencing. Under the source paper's analysis protocol: Repertoire assessment relied on Simpson's diversity index, CDR3 size and DJ length profiles, and TRBV/TRBJ rearrangement plots. The immunodominant clone was defined as the most abundant DNA sequence in deep sequencing data. CDR3 amino acid sequences were checked for sharing between subjects and were compared against published repertoires and the VDJdb database. Through fastp at Q25 and MiXCR, TCRdb rebuilt clones from the public reads, retaining in-frame beta chains. Under each unique CDR3 protein, matching rows form one entry showing the most common genes and DNA. TCRdb, not the original authors, processed these V and J calls. The sample yields a few hundred thousand distinct CDR3 sequences; about a third were counted once. The ten largest clonotypes hold less than 0.85% of the sample.

Patients chosen for sequencing had shown expansion of CD8+CD57+ cells by flow cytometry. Severe acquired aplastic anemia was diagnosed in all patients according to International Study of Aplastic Anemia and Agranulocytosis and Camitta criteria. Patients had received no therapy at the time of blood sampling. TCR repertoires of sorted CD4+ and CD8+ blood T cells from severe aplastic anemia patients and healthy subjects were deep-sequenced in the study. Patients were enrolled in the USA under clinicaltrials.gov protocols 00001620, 01623167, 00001397, 00071045, 00081523 and 00961064. Ficoll-Paque density gradient centrifugation was used to isolate peripheral blood mononuclear cells. Before DNA extraction, CD4+ and CD8+ T cells were sorted with FACS or magnetic beads. V and J are truncated by 4 bases and 6 bases respectively, leaving an intervening sequence of 7 bases. Including cysteine and phenylalanine, the CDR3 has 11 amino acids. Only the CDR3 DNA stays, 33 bases, in frame from base 1. In the germline V gene, CDR1 corresponds to SGHRS and CDR2 to YFSETQ.

On this clonotype itself: Its target antigen remains unknown. Base qualities are not recorded, but no much larger clone differs from it by a single base.

The sample was sorted CD4+, CD8+, or CD8+CD57+ T cells (not recorded which) from PBMCs. This clonotype was obtained from a human donor with aplastic anemia. The chain is assembled from TRBV5-1 and TRBJ1-1, with no reliable assignment of the D segment. The CDR3 region has the sequence CASSLPAEAFF. The DNA reads TGCGCCAGCAGCCTCCCCGCTGAAGCTTTCTTT.